This paragraph covers one T cell receptor beta chain sequence. Germline V CDR1 and CDR2: MGHDK, SYGVNS. V shed 3 bases and J 4 bases; nucleotides not matched to a gene: 7. CDR3 length equals 16 residues. Clones were read by immunoSEQ multiplex PCR, and TCRdb kept only the in-frame ones, dropping some. Here the sample spans 150,000 to 180,000 clones, 76% being singletons. The sample comes from a study of blood T cell repertoires in COVID-19. The wider study: Italy, Spain and the United States were the sources of the convalescent and acute COVID-19 samples. In each case, the material was cDNA or gDNA derived from T cells, B-cell-depleted T cells, or PBMCs.

The material sequenced was peripheral blood. The clonotype comes from a woman of 80 years or more with acute or convalescent COVID-19. J is TRBJ1-2 and V is TRBV25-1; 11 bases fit TRBD1. The CDR3 loop is CASSDRGQGEIYGYTF. The CDR3 DNA reads TGTGCCAGCAGTGATAGGGGACAGGGGGAAATCTATGGCTACACCTTC.